This is a list of T cell receptor beta chains from one sample in a study of cytomegalovirus exposure and HLA in healthy donors. The data were produced by immunoSEQ multiplex PCR, yet TCRdb's version contains in-frame clones alone and is incomplete. The repertoire holds about 140,000 clones, with 73% as singletons. The sample comprised PBMCs. The receptors were sampled from a woman aged 40 to 55 in good health and CMV-seronegative. Each CDR3 is given without its conserved first and last residue.

length | V | CDR3
14 | TRBV5-1 | ASSLVAGDPSKTQY
13 | TRBV5-4 | ASSLTSGPQETQY
12 | TRBV19 | ASSIAGSVTEAF
10 | TRBV6-1 | ASSESISEQY
11 | TRBV7-9 | SSSRDTTYGYT
14 | TRBV21-1 | ASSKPPTGGVTEAF
13 | TRBV5-4 | ASSSGEGRNTEAF
15 | TRBV10-3 | AISESKGGGATDTQY
13 | TRBV9 | ASSPEGSSYNEQF
11 | TRBV28 | ASSTAWGQPQH
14 | TRBV7-8 | ASSLGTGVSFQPQH